This T cell receptor beta chain was sequenced during a study of OX40 agonist ivuxolimab in advanced cancers. General observations from the study: At 0.1 to 3.0 mg/kg, CD4+ and CD8+ blood T cells expanded clonally by week 6.

CDR3 length: 14 residues. Germline V gives CDR1 LNHDA, CDR2 SQIVND (reference sequence). Losses at the gene ends were 5 bases for V and 2 bases for J; bases not matched to a gene: 5. Comments on this clone: Its antigen remains unidentified.

Here immunoSEQ multiplex PCR was the method, and the copy in TCRdb shows in-frame clones only, minus some. The sample holds roughly 48,000 clones, around 84% seen once. This specimen was CD4+ or CD8+ T cells sorted from blood, taken in a trial of the OX40 agonist ivuxolimab. The chain couples TRBV19 to TRBJ1-2, with TRBD1 matching over 7 bases. This clonotype was obtained from an adult with an advanced solid tumor such as melanoma, head and neck, liver or kidney cancer. In nucleotides, the CDR3 is TGTGCCAGTAGTTTCCCACAGGGGAACTATGGCTACACCTTC. Its translation: CASSFPQGNYGYTF.